The 14 T cell receptor beta chains below all came from one sample that was sequenced in a study of blood T cell repertoires in COVID-19 (dated by TCRdb to about 2020). Library creation used the immunoSEQ multiplex PCR assay. TCRdb limited this immuneACCESS table to in-frame rearrangements with V and J called. A share of clones is missing; checked studies link under half to unresolved V genes, and the rest is unexplained. In this sample the table shows over 350,000 clones, over 75% of which occur a single time. The ten largest make up 0.95% to 1% of the sample. Material for sequencing was PBMCs or T cells enriched from blood (not recorded which). The receptors were gathered from a woman aged 25-40 years with acute COVID-19.

This clone was seen more than once but under ten times. The chain uses TRBV2 and TRBJ1-4, with D unclear. CDR3 length: 14 residues. Looked up from germline, CDR1 is SNHLY and CDR2 is FYNNEI. V lost 5 bases and J lost 8, with 15 bases in between. CDR3 sequence reads: CASSRTRGGEKLFF. The CDR3 nucleotides are TGTGCCAGCAGTCGGACCCGGGGTGGGGAAAAACTGTTTTTT.

About this clone: Different DNA sequences within this sample yield the same CDR3. The rearrangement joins TRBV24-1 to TRBJ1-2; D gene unclear. Between the trimmed V and J ends, which lost 7 bases and 5 bases, there was a span of 10 bases. CDR1 is KGHDR, CDR2 SFDVKD, per germline. The CDR3 is made up of 12 amino acids. CDR3 in amino acids: CATSEGGYGYTF. The CDR3 coding sequence is TGTGCCACCAGCGAGGGAGGATATGGCTACACCTTC.

The V gene is TRBV27, the J gene TRBJ1-5; D possibly corresponds to TRBD1 (5 bases). This CDR3 has 14 amino acids. Between the trimmed V and J ends, which lost 6 bases and 6 bases, there was a span of 15 bases. Looked up from germline, CDR1 is MNHEY and CDR2 is SMNVEV (reference sequence). This chain's CDR3 is CASSLAGRSQPQHF. The DNA of the CDR3 is TGTGCCAGCAGCCTTGCGGGACGAAGTCAGCCCCAGCATTTT.

This chain links TRBV5-6 with TRBJ2-4, with D maybe TRBD1 (6 bases). This CDR3 has 17 residues. Trimming took off 4 bases at V and 8 bases at J, with 25 bases between the two ends. The germline V gene encodes CDR1 SGHDT and CDR2 YYEEEE. This CDR3 is CASSPDRPYSSSHIQYF. The CDR3 DNA reads as TGTGCCAGCAGCCCGGACAGACCCTACTCCTCATCTCACATTCAGTACTTC.

The chain is built from TRBV15 and TRBJ1-1; maybe TRBD1 (6 bases). The CDR3 contains 16 residues. The germline V and J ends were trimmed by 1 base and 1 base, with 13 bases remaining between them. CDR1 and CDR2 from the germline V gene are LNHNV and YYDKDF (reference sequence). CDR3 region: CATSRAGGRGNTEAFF. CDR3 coding DNA: TGTGCCACCAGCAGAGCCGGTGGCAGGGGGAACACTGAAGCTTTCTTT.

The V and J genes are TRBV23-1 and TRBJ1-1, with 12 bases matching TRBD1. TRBV23-1 is an open reading frame, and its role is uncertain. V shed 3 bases and J 5 bases; nucleotides not matched to a gene: 7. The CDR3 has 16 residues. The CDR3 protein is CASSQLGTGGNTEAFF. CDR3 sequence (DNA): TGCGCCAGCAGTCAGTTAGGGACAGGGGGCAATACTGAAGCTTTCTTT.

The V gene is TRBV4-1, the J gene TRBJ2-7, with D uncertain. Germline CDR1 and CDR2: MGHRA and YSYEKL. V gave up 4 bases and J gave up 7 bases, with 20 bases separating them. There are 15 residues in the CDR3. CDR3 in amino acids: CASSLVLSEAWEQYF. CDR3 DNA: TGCGCCAGCAGCCTCGTCCTCTCTGAGGCCTGGGAGCAGTACTTC.

The chain uses TRBV6-2 or TRBV6-3 and TRBJ2-7; no clear D. Per germline, CDR1 MNHEY and CDR2 SVGEGT. The CDR3 sequence is 12 residues long. Trimming removed 0 bases at V and 6 bases at J, with 6 bases between. In DNA, the CDR3 is TGTGCCAGCAGTTACTCGGGCGTCGAGCAGTACTTC. Its translation is CASSYSGVEQYF.

The chain recombines TRBV6-5 with TRBJ1-4; D not certain. Germline V gives CDR1 MNHEY, CDR2 SVGAGI. Trimming stripped 6 bases from V and 4 bases from J, with 9 bases between. The CDR3 contains 13 residues. Here the CDR3 reads CASRVRGNEKLFF. The CDR3, as DNA: TGTGCCAGCAGGGTTCGGGGTAATGAAAAACTGTTTTTT.

V gene TRBV5-1 combines with J gene TRBJ1-2; unclear D gene. V shed 2 bases and J shed 5 bases, with 10 bases lying between them. CDR1 and CDR2 (germline): SGHRS, YFSETQ. This CDR3 contains 13 residues. The DNA for the CDR3 is TGCGCCAGCAGCTTCTCAGGCGCGTATGGCTACACCTTC. Translating gives CASSFSGAYGYTF.

This rearrangement joins TRBV5-1 to TRBJ1-5; 8 positions agree with TRBD1. CDR3 length: 14 amino acids. After removal of 4 bases from V and 6 bases from J, the junction contained 6 bases not matched to a gene. Germline CDR1 reads SGHRS; CDR2 reads YFSETQ. The CDR3 DNA reads as TGCGCCAGCAGCCCTCAGGGGGCCGGTCAGCCCCAGCATTTT. It is translated as CASSPQGAGQPQHF.

The rearrangement joins TRBV19 to TRBJ1-1, with 10 bases identical to TRBD1. CDR3 length: 15 amino acids. V lost 4 bases, J lost 1 base, and 3 bases stayed unmatched. From germline, CDR1 is LNHDA and CDR2 SQIVND (reference sequence). This CDR3 is CASSTRTGGNTEAFF. In DNA form, the CDR3 reads TGTGCCAGTAGTACCCGGACAGGGGGGAACACTGAAGCTTTCTTT.

The chain has TRBV27 and TRBJ1-4; the match to TRBD1 covers 7 bases. V lost 3 bases, J lost 2 bases, and 3 bases stayed unmatched. Germline lookup yields CDR1 MNHEY and CDR2 SMNVEV (reference sequence). The length of the CDR3 is 15 residues. The CDR3 DNA reads as TGTGCCAGCAGTTTCAGGGGGAGCACTAATGAAAAACTGTTTTTT. It is translated as CASSFRGSTNEKLFF.

CDR3 loop: CAWSGWRQPEGINYEQYF. The DNA for the CDR3 is TGTGCCTGGAGTGGCTGGAGGCAGCCGGAGGGGATAAATTACGAGCAGTACTTC. The chain carries TRBV30 and TRBJ2-7; a possible D gene is TRBD2 (6 bases). The germline V and J ends were trimmed by 1 base and 4 bases, with 26 bases remaining between them. This CDR3 region has 18 residues. The germline gives CDR1 GTSNPN, CDR2 SVGIG (reference sequence).